The source of this TCR beta chain is a study of Graves' ophthalmopathy and Graves' hyperthyroidism. The CDR3 has 15 amino acids. CDR1 and CDR2 (germline): SGHTA, FQGNSA. J gave up 4 bases and V 3 bases, and 2 bases lay outside the gene matches. Someone took the PBMCs out of about 10 ml of fresh peripheral blood. RNA served as the template for amplifying TCR beta CDR3 regions. HTBI primers primed a first-round RT-PCR, and a second-round multiplex PCR followed. MiXCR was run by TCRdb on the multiplex PCR reads, yielding one entry per CDR3 protein. Of more than 300,000 distinct CDR3 sequences in the sample, roughly a sixth are singletons; the top ten hold roughly 2.4%. This clonotype was counted many times.

The sequenced sample consisted of peripheral blood. The source is an adult woman with stable Graves' hyperthyroidism. V usage is TRBV7-2 and J usage is TRBJ2-5; TRBD2 aligns across 13 bases. CDR3 DNA sequence: TGTGCCAGCAGCTTCCGACTAGCGGGAGGAGAGACCCAGTACTTC. Protein sequence: CASSFRLAGGETQYF.